The 27 T cell receptor beta chains presented below share a single source sample, sequenced in a study of blood T cell repertoires in COVID-19. The data were produced by immunoSEQ multiplex PCR, yet TCRdb's version contains in-frame clones alone and is incomplete. The sample holds tens of thousands of clones, roughly 88% seen once. The sample comprised peripheral blood. The receptors were gathered from a man aged 50 to 60 with COVID-19, enrolled during active disease.

V and J are TRBV12-3 or TRBV12-4 and TRBJ2-3; D gene unclear. This CDR3 region has 13 residues. V was trimmed by 8 bases and J by 3 bases, leaving 12 bases between them. CDR3 in amino acids: CASLLAGTDTQYF. CDR3 sequence (DNA): TGTGCCAGCTTATTGGCAGGAACAGATACGCAGTATTTT.

The chain joins TRBV18 to TRBJ2-7; 7 bases map to TRBD1. V shed 2 bases, J shed 9 bases, and the junction held 13 bases outside the gene matches. Germline-derived CDR1 and CDR2 are KGHSH and LQKENI. The CDR3 has 15 amino acids. CDR3 region: CASSPVRGRPHGQYF. The CDR3 coding sequence is TGTGCCAGCTCACCAGTGAGGGGGCGGCCTCACGGGCAGTACTTC.

This clone has a single count. V is TRBV12-3 or TRBV12-4 and J is TRBJ2-3; 7 bases map to TRBD2. The CDR3 consists of 13 residues. Trimming removed 8 bases from V and 5 bases from J; junction bases left unmatched: 7. CDR3 protein: CASSWEGKDTQYF. CDR3 in DNA: TGTGCCAGCTCGTGGGAGGGTAAAGATACGCAGTATTTT.

The genes are TRBV6-4 and TRBJ2-1; D gene uncertain. The CDR3 spans 15 residues. CDR1 is MRHNA and CDR2 is SNTAGT in the germline V gene. V lost 2 bases, J lost 0 bases, and 8 bases lay in between. The CDR3: CASSDDFSSYNEQFF. The CDR3 DNA reads TGTGCCAGCAGTGACGACTTCAGCTCCTACAATGAGCAGTTCTTC.

This chain uses TRBV12-5 with TRBJ2-3, with D perhaps matching TRBD2 (6 bases). The CDR3 has 20 amino acids. V was shortened by 6 bases and J by 1 base, with 29 bases between the two germline ends. The V gene's germline CDR1 is LGHNT and CDR2 FRNRAP. The DNA of the CDR3 is TGTGCTAGTGGCCTACGGGGCTTTCTTTCGAGGGCTAGCGGCACAGATACGCAGTATTTT. The encoded protein is CASGLRGFLSRASGTDTQYF.

The chain employs TRBV27 and TRBJ1-3; D is uncertain. Germline values: CDR1 MNHEY, CDR2 SMNVEV (reference sequence). There are 14 residues in the CDR3. The V end was cut by 9 bases, the J end by 0 bases, with 12 bases between. The DNA for the CDR3 is TGTGCCAGTAGAGACTGGAGCTCTGGAAACACCATATATTTT. As protein: CASRDWSSGNTIYF.

The chain carries TRBV7-2 and TRBJ2-5; 7 nucleotides align to TRBD1. CDR1 is SGHTA, CDR2 FQGNSA, per germline. V was pared by 5 bases and J by 4 bases, with 10 bases of the junction left unmatched. CDR3 length: 15 residues. DNA of the CDR3: TGTGCCAGCAGCCCTCGGACAGGTTCTCGAGAGACCCAGTACTTC. As protein: CASSPRTGSRETQYF.

This clone showed up just a few times. The chain couples TRBV5-4 to TRBJ1-2; D perhaps matches TRBD1 (5 bases). This CDR3 has 16 residues. V lost 2 bases to trimming and J lost 4 bases, with 18 bases between them. CDR1 and CDR2 (germline): SGHNT, YYREEE (reference sequence). CDR3 bases: TGTGCCAGCAGCTTAGAACGGACGGACATTGTCTATGGCTACACCTTC. Its protein product is CASSLERTDIVYGYTF.

The chain links TRBV28 to TRBJ2-7, with D perhaps matching TRBD1 (6 bases). Germline CDR1 MDHEN, CDR2 SYDVKM. The CDR3 contains 15 residues. V was trimmed by 0 bases and J by 0 bases, leaving 9 bases between them. Here the CDR3 reads CASSLWTGASYEQYF. For the CDR3, the DNA is TGTGCCAGCAGTTTATGGACAGGAGCCTCCTACGAGCAGTACTTC. The whole variable domain, remainder taken from reference TRBV28 and TRBJ2-7, is DVKVTQSSRYLVKRTGEKVFLECVQDMDHENMFWYRQDPGLGLRLIYFSYDVKMKEKGDIPEGYSVSREKKERFSLILESASTNQTSMYLCASSLWTGASYEQYFGPGTRLTVT.

The chain joins TRBV2 to TRBJ2-1; 8 bases align to TRBD2. Germline loops: CDR1 SNHLY, CDR2 FYNNEI. The CDR3 has 13 amino acids. Germline trimming cut 4 bases from V and 10 bases from J; bases unmatched to any gene: 6. CDR3 amino acids: CASSGSGSQEQFF. DNA for the CDR3: TGTGCCAGCAGTGGGAGCGGGAGCCAGGAGCAGTTCTTC.

The chain employs TRBV6-5 and TRBJ2-7, with a possible D match to TRBD1 (6 bases). V lost 6 bases and J lost 2, with 14 bases in between. This CDR3 has 14 amino acids. Germline V gene data show CDR1 as MNHEY and CDR2 as SVGAGI. The CDR3 nucleotides read TGTGCCAGCAGCGTAAACAGGGTCCCCTACGAGCAGTACTTC. Protein sequence: CASSVNRVPYEQYF.

V usage is TRBV6-5 and J usage is TRBJ1-1; 7 nucleotides align to TRBD1. The V segment lost 8 bases and the J segment 1 base; nucleotides outside the gene matches: 7. Germline CDR1 and CDR2: MNHEY and SVGAGI. This CDR3 has 14 residues. The CDR3, as DNA: TGTGCCAGCCACCGCGGGACAGCGAACACTGAAGCTTTCTTT. Its protein is CASHRGTANTEAFF.

Note on this clone: Germline and junction disagree at one end, which may indicate a read error. CDR3 DNA: TGTGCCAGCAGCATAGCGGGAGATTCCTCCTACGAGCAGTACTTC. Amino acids: CASSIAGDSSYEQYF. The chain joins TRBV11-1 to TRBJ2-7; 9 bases fit TRBD2. Germline lookup yields CDR1 SGHAT and CDR2 FQDESV (reference sequence). The CDR3 totals 15 residues.

This chain's CDR3 is CASSPGGGTQYF. The CDR3 DNA is TGTGCCAGCAGCCCAGGGGGCGGGACCCAGTACTTC. This chain uses TRBV11-3 with TRBJ2-5, with 8 nucleotides matching TRBD1. The CDR3 extends over 12 amino acids. With 5 bases clipped from V and 7 bases from J, the junction kept 3 bases outside the gene matches. Germline V lookup: CDR1 SGHNT, CDR2 YENEEA.

CDR3 residues: CASSPWTGRETQYF. CDR3 DNA: TGTGCCAGCAGCCCTTGGACAGGACGAGAGACCCAGTACTTC. This chain uses TRBV7-2 with TRBJ2-5; 7 bases match TRBD1. The germline gives CDR1 SGHTA, CDR2 FQGNSA. The CDR3 extends over 14 amino acids. V lost 5 bases and J lost 4; bases outside the gene matches: 7.

The J gene is TRBJ1-5, the V gene TRBV28; 8 nucleotides line up with TRBD1. The CDR3 contains 18 residues. V trimming: 1 base; J trimming: 2 bases; junction bases outside the gene matches: 10. Germline V gene lookup returns CDR1 MDHEN and CDR2 SYDVKM. CDR3 in amino acids: CASSLFTSDRAGNQPQHF. DNA of the CDR3: TGTGCCAGCAGTTTATTTACCTCGGACAGGGCGGGCAATCAGCCCCAGCATTTT.

The chain combines TRBV19 with TRBJ2-3; D is possibly TRBD2 (5 bases). This CDR3 contains 14 residues. V was pared by 3 bases and J by 5 bases, with 12 bases between. Germline V gene sequence: CDR1 LNHDA, CDR2 SQIVND (reference sequence). Written as DNA, the CDR3 is TGTGCCAGTAGTATCGGTGGAGGTGGAGATACGCAGTATTTT. This translates into CASSIGGGGDTQYF.

The chain links TRBV2 to TRBJ2-1; TRBD2 agrees at 9 bases. Trimming took 2 bases from V and 3 from J; bases not matched to a gene: 5. The CDR3 spans 16 residues. CDR1 and CDR2 (germline): SNHLY, FYNNEI. CDR3 loop: CASSEMASGVYNEQFF. The CDR3 DNA follows: TGTGCCAGCAGTGAAATGGCTAGCGGGGTCTACAATGAGCAGTTCTTC.

The rearrangement uses TRBV29-1 and TRBJ2-4, with 12 bases fitting TRBD1. Germline V lookup: CDR1 SQVTM, CDR2 ANQGSEA. Trimming removed 7 bases from V and 8 bases from J; junction bases left unmatched: 6. This CDR3 is 13 amino acids long. The CDR3 loop reads CSASGQGADIQYF. Here the CDR3 DNA reads TGCAGCGCCTCGGGACAGGGGGCGGACATTCAGTACTTC.

V usage is TRBV30 and J usage is TRBJ2-3; 10 positions match TRBD2. Germline values: CDR1 GTSNPN, CDR2 SVGIG (reference sequence). V gave up 4 bases and J gave up 4 bases; unmatched junction bases: 2. The CDR3 loop spans 13 amino acids. CDR3 in amino acids: CAWTSGSSDTQYF. CDR3 nucleotides: TGTGCCTGGACTAGCGGGAGTTCAGATACGCAGTATTTT.

The chain has TRBV20-1 and TRBJ2-1; possible D gene TRBD1, 5 bases. V lost 3 bases and J 5 bases, leaving 11 bases between the germline ends. Germline CDR1 and CDR2: DFQATT and SNEGSKA (reference sequence). The CDR3 loop spans 13 amino acids. The CDR3 region has the DNA TGCAGTGCTAGTGGTAGCAGGGACAATGAGCAGTTCTTC. Encoded protein: CSASGSRDNEQFF.

The rearrangement joins TRBV5-1 to TRBJ1-1; unclear D gene. Trimming took off 1 base at V and 0 bases at J, with 4 bases between the two ends. The CDR3 covers 13 residues. Germline V lookup: CDR1 SGHRS, CDR2 YFSETQ. CDR3 DNA sequence: TGCGCCAGCAGCTTGTCTTTGAACACTGAAGCTTTCTTT. Its translation: CASSLSLNTEAFF.

The chain combines TRBV5-1 with TRBJ2-3; TRBD1 is a possible D gene (6 bases). The CDR3 is 14 amino acids. The germline V and J ends were trimmed by 1 base and 3 bases, with 9 bases remaining between them. Germline V CDR1 and CDR2: SGHRS, YFSETQ. The CDR3 nucleotides read TGCGCCAGCAGCTTGATGGGGGCTACAGATACGCAGTATTTT. Translated: CASSLMGATDTQYF.

This CDR3 is CASSLQRDGEQFF. The CDR3 DNA reads TGCGCCAGCAGCTTGCAGCGGGACGGTGAGCAGTTCTTC. This chain connects TRBV5-1 to TRBJ2-1; 7 bases map to TRBD2. After removal of 1 base from V and 9 bases from J, the junction contained 4 bases not matched to a gene. Germline CDR1 reads SGHRS; CDR2 reads YFSETQ. The CDR3 runs to 13 residues.

This clone was counted once. The CDR3 nucleotides are TGCGCCAGCCGATTAGGCGGGGGACTCTCCTACAATGAGCAGTTCTTC. Its protein is CASRLGGGLSYNEQFF. V usage is TRBV4-1 and J usage is TRBJ2-1, with TRBD2 matching 7 bases. After removal of 8 bases from V and 0 bases from J, the junction contained 10 bases not matched to a gene. Germline lookup yields CDR1 MGHRA and CDR2 YSYEKL. The CDR3 consists of 16 residues.

The chain joins TRBV5-4 to TRBJ1-1, with TRBD1 matching over 9 bases. Trimming at V came to 3 bases and at J to 1 base, leaving 4 bases not matched to a gene. Germline CDR1 reads SGHNT; CDR2 reads YYREEE (reference sequence). The CDR3 covers 15 residues. This chain's CDR3 is CASSSPGQGNTEAFF. CDR3 DNA: TGTGCCAGCAGCTCTCCGGGACAGGGGAACACTGAAGCTTTCTTT.

This chain connects TRBV5-1 to TRBJ2-3; 9 bases are shared with TRBD2. Germline lookup yields CDR1 SGHRS and CDR2 YFSETQ. V was pared by 0 bases and J by 4 bases, with 9 bases of the junction left unmatched. The CDR3 length is 17 residues. The DNA of the CDR3 is TGCGCCAGCAGCTTGGGAGGGGGTAGCGGGAGTTCAGATACGCAGTATTTT. The encoded protein is CASSLGGGSGSSDTQYF.